This TCR beta chain was profiled in a study of cytomegalovirus exposure and HLA in healthy donors. 13 Jbeta primers and 60 Vbeta primers were used for the PCR. Some clones are missing from TCRdb's copy, which holds only in-frame ones; the method was immunoSEQ multiplex PCR. The sample comprises 150,000 to 200,000 clones, roughly 79% of which are singletons, and 2% to 2.5% rests with the top ten. With 4 bases removed from V and 6 bases from J, the gap between germline ends came to 12 bases. Per the germline V gene, CDR1 is SGHDN and CDR2 is FVKESK. The length of the CDR3 is 13 residues. Sequences were obtained from PBMCs. This receptor was obtained from a young woman in good health and CMV-seropositive. The rearrangement joins TRBV14 to TRBJ1-2; D remains ambiguous. CDR3 protein: CASSPFATDGYTF. As DNA, the CDR3 is TGTGCCAGCAGCCCGTTCGCCACGGATGGCTACACCTTC.